A single sample gave rise to the 25 T cell receptor beta chains below, sequenced in a study of blood T cells in healthy people across ages. PCR was performed a second time for about 7 to 12 cycles using a sample-barcoded 5' primer and a J-beta primer mix. MiXCR, run by TCRdb on the 5' RACE reads, gives a single entry per CDR3 protein. The table records over a million distinct CDR3 sequences, around 43% of them present only once. Specimen: blood. The receptor source for this set is a woman between 55 and 75 years old in good health.

V is TRBV20-1 and J is TRBJ2-3, with 11 bases aligning to TRBD2. CDR1 is DFQATT and CDR2 is SNEGSKA in the germline V gene (reference sequence). The CDR3 covers 17 residues. After removal of 3 bases from V and 6 bases from J, the junction contained 14 bases not matched to a gene. Written as DNA, the CDR3 is TGCAGTGCTAGCGTGAGCCAACTAGCGGGAGCACCGGATACGCAGTATTTT. It is translated as CSASVSQLAGAPDTQYF.

This clonotype has a handful of counts. A much more abundant neighbour one base away suggests this may be a read error. This chain connects TRBV20-1 to TRBJ1-5, with a possible D match to TRBD1 (5 bases). Germline-derived CDR1 and CDR2 are DFQATT and SNEGSKA (reference sequence). The CDR3 is 14 residues long. With 4 bases removed from V and 6 bases from J, the gap between germline ends came to 16 bases. The DNA of the CDR3 is TGCAGTGCTATGGCGGGACGGGGAAGTCAGCCCCAGCATTTT. Translating it yields CSAMAGRGSQPQHF.

V gene TRBV6-6 combines with J gene TRBJ2-7; D is perhaps TRBD2 (6 bases). The CDR3 length is 14 residues. CDR1 and CDR2 (germline): MNHNY, SVGAGI (reference sequence). V lost 0 bases to trimming and J lost 4 bases, with 10 bases between them. In DNA form, the CDR3 reads TGTGCCAGCAGTTACTCGGCGGGACGGTACGAGCAGTACTTC. Translating gives CASSYSAGRYEQYF.

The chain recombines TRBV3-1 with TRBJ2-7; tentatively, D is TRBD1 or TRBD2 (5 bases each). This CDR3 is built from 20 residues. Trimming took 0 bases from V and 6 from J, leaving 30 bases between them. Germline loops: CDR1 LGHDT, CDR2 YNNKEL (reference sequence). CDR3: CASSQDLPDGSGHTLGEQYF. The CDR3 DNA reads as TGTGCCAGCAGCCAAGATCTCCCTGATGGGAGCGGACATACGCTTGGCGAGCAGTACTTC.

CDR3 amino acids: CSGATGSSYEQYF. CDR3 nucleotide sequence: TGCAGCGGGGCTACAGGGAGCTCCTACGAGCAGTACTTC. The chain has TRBV29-1 and TRBJ2-7; maybe TRBD1 (6 bases). The CDR3 is made up of 13 amino acids. Trimming took 7 bases from V and 0 from J, leaving 13 bases between them. The V gene's germline CDR1 is SQVTM and CDR2 ANQGSEA.

The V and J genes are TRBV2 and TRBJ2-1; a possible D gene is TRBD2 (5 bases). The germline gives CDR1 SNHLY, CDR2 FYNNEI. V was pared by 1 base and J by 2 bases, with 18 bases between. The CDR3 extends over 18 amino acids. The chain's CDR3 is CASSEEKTMQVPYNEQFF. The CDR3, as DNA: TGTGCCAGCAGTGAAGAAAAGACTATGCAGGTCCCCTACAATGAGCAGTTCTTC.

The chain carries TRBV20-1 and TRBJ2-7, with TRBD2 identical over 10 bases. The V segment lost 4 bases and the J segment 7 bases; nucleotides outside the gene matches: 10. CDR1 and CDR2 (germline): DFQATT, SNEGSKA (reference sequence). The CDR3 loop spans 14 amino acids. Written as DNA, the CDR3 is TGCAGTGCTACAAAGCGGGGGGGCAACAATGAGCAGTACTTC. Protein product: CSATKRGGNNEQYF.

The V gene is TRBV27, the J gene TRBJ2-4, with 10 positions matching TRBD1. The better agreement between TRBJ2-7 and the DNA end casts doubt on the J call. CDR3 length: 15 residues. Germline CDR1 reads MNHEY; CDR2 reads SMNVEV (reference sequence). The CDR3 coding sequence is TGTGCCAGCAGTAGGGGACAGGGGTCATACTACGAGCAGTACTTC. It encodes CASSRGQGSYYEQYF.

The chain has TRBV10-2 and TRBJ2-3; D gene ambiguous. Per the germline V gene, CDR1 is WSHSY and CDR2 is SAAADI. The germline V and J ends were trimmed by 7 bases and 4 bases, with 15 bases remaining between them. The CDR3 sequence is 14 residues long. CDR3 residues: CASTMRPLADTQYF. CDR3 coding DNA: TGCGCCAGCACCATGAGACCCCTGGCAGATACGCAGTATTTT.

This sequence joins TRBV7-9 and TRBJ1-4; 7 positions agree with TRBD1. The germline gives CDR1 SEHNR, CDR2 FQNEAQ (reference sequence). The CDR3 is 15 residues long. V shed 5 bases and J 6 bases; nucleotides not matched to a gene: 9. This chain's CDR3 is CASSPSAGGDEKLFF. CDR3 in DNA: TGTGCCAGCAGCCCTTCCGCAGGGGGGGATGAAAAACTGTTTTTT.

This clonotype was seen many times. The gene calls are TRBV3-1 and TRBJ2-4; a possible D gene is TRBD1 (6 bases). The V end was cut by 6 bases, the J end by 9 bases, with 18 bases between. The CDR3 has 14 amino acids. Per the germline V gene, CDR1 is LGHDT and CDR2 is YNNKEL (reference sequence). In DNA form, the CDR3 reads TGTGCCAGCAGTCAGACAGGACGCTCGTCCATTCAGTACTTC. This sequence encodes CASSQTGRSSIQYF.

The rearrangement joins TRBV27 to TRBJ2-2; the D is unclear. Per germline, CDR1 MNHEY and CDR2 SMNVEV (reference sequence). V was pared by 3 bases and J by 3 bases, with 11 bases between. The CDR3 consists of 15 residues. The CDR3 region is CASSFQVGYTGELFF. CDR3 sequence (DNA): TGTGCCAGCAGTTTCCAGGTGGGGTACACCGGGGAGCTGTTTTTT.

This clonotype came up a few times. The gene calls are TRBV6-5 and TRBJ2-1, with 9 bases identical to TRBD2. The V gene's germline CDR1 is MNHEY and CDR2 SVGAGI. V lost 6 bases, J lost 5 bases, and 11 bases stayed unmatched. The CDR3 contains 16 residues. The CDR3 loop reads CASRGTTSGDDNEQFF. In DNA, the CDR3 is TGTGCCAGCAGGGGAACGACTAGCGGAGACGACAATGAGCAGTTCTTC.

The CDR3 DNA sequence: TGTGCCAGCAGTGAATTCCGGCTAGCGGGACGCAATGAGCAGTACTTC. The encoded protein is CASSEFRLAGRNEQYF. The gene calls are TRBV25-1 and TRBJ2-7, with TRBD2 identical over 9 bases. The CDR3 covers 16 residues. Germline-derived CDR1 and CDR2 are MGHDK and SYGVNS. V was clipped by 1 base and J by 7 bases; unmatched bases: 11.

This clonotype showed up just a few times. The V gene is TRBV30, the J gene TRBJ2-1, with D possibly matching TRBD1 (7 bases). This CDR3 is built from 15 residues. V lost 0 bases, J lost 6 bases, and 15 bases lay in between. CDR1 is GTSNPN, CDR2 SVGIG, per germline (reference sequence). The CDR3 region is CAWSVWRQGGNEQFF. In DNA, the CDR3 is TGTGCCTGGAGTGTGTGGAGACAGGGAGGCAATGAGCAGTTCTTC. Supplemented by reference TRBV30 and TRBJ2-1, the full variable domain reads SQTIHQWPATLVQPVGSPLSLECTVEGTSNPNLYWYRQAAGRGLQLLFYSVGIGQISSEVPQNLSASRPQDRQFILSSKKLLLSDSGFYLCAWSVWRQGGNEQFFGPGTRLTVL.

The chain uses TRBV20-1 and TRBJ2-7, with D possibly TRBD2 on 5 matching bases. Matching the DNA end better, TRBJ2-1 makes the J call doubtful. CDR3 size: 12 residues. CDR1 is DFQATT, CDR2 SNEGSKA, per germline (reference sequence). CDR3 amino acids: CSATLTGDEQFF. The CDR3 nucleotides read TGCAGTGCTACCCTGACCGGGGATGAGCAGTTCTTC.

In its sample, this clonotype was seen a few times. The J gene is TRBJ2-7, the V gene TRBV20-1, with TRBD2 matching over 14 bases. The CDR3 is 15 residues long. The ends lost 6 bases at V and 2 bases at J; junction bases unmatched: 6. Germline values: CDR1 DFQATT, CDR2 SNEGSKA (reference sequence). The CDR3 region has the DNA TGCAGTGCCCTCGGGACTAGCGGGGGACCCTACGAGCAGTACTTC. Translating it yields CSALGTSGGPYEQYF.

The chain combines TRBV9 with TRBJ2-5, with TRBD2 matching 8 bases. Trimming took 2 bases from V and 2 from J; bases not matched to a gene: 5. The CDR3 is 15 amino acids. In germline, CDR1 is SGDLS, CDR2 YYNGEE. The CDR3 DNA reads TGTGCCAGCAGCGTTGTAGCGGGATTACAAGAGACCCAGTACTTC. Translation: CASSVVAGLQETQYF.

Details on this clonotype: At one end the junction does not follow the germline gene, possibly because of a read error. The V and J genes are TRBV7-9 and TRBJ2-3; no clear D. Germline V lookup: CDR1 SEHNR, CDR2 FQNEAQ (reference sequence). CDR3 length equals 12 residues. The CDR3 protein is CASTQLADAQYF. The CDR3 DNA reads as TGTGCCAGCACCCAGCTCGCAGATGCGCAGTATTTT.

The CDR3 sequence: CASSQRTGWGTEAFF. The CDR3 nucleotides are TGTGCCAGCAGTCAAAGGACAGGGTGGGGTACTGAAGCTTTCTTT. This chain uses TRBV27 with TRBJ1-1; 8 bases map to TRBD1. CDR3 length: 15 residues. CDR1 and CDR2 (germline): MNHEY, SMNVEV (reference sequence). The junction had 10 bases not matched to a gene; V was cut back by 5 bases and J by 5 bases.

This clonotype was detected a few times. The rearrangement uses TRBV7-3 and TRBJ2-3; 14 bases match TRBD2. The V and J ends lost 5 bases and 1 base, in that order; junction bases with no gene match: 8. Per the germline V gene, CDR1 is SGHTA and CDR2 is FQGTGA. CDR3 length: 18 residues. The CDR3, as DNA: TGTGCCAGCAGCCCCGGGACTAGCGGGAGATGGGGCACAGATACGCAGTATTTT. Translated: CASSPGTSGRWGTDTQYF.

This clonotype was seen at least ten times. V is TRBV12-3 or TRBV12-4 and J is TRBJ1-2; D unresolved. V dropped 2 bases and J dropped 8 bases, with 9 bases sitting between them. This CDR3 comprises 12 residues. The CDR3 nucleotides read TGTGCCAGCAGTTTAAGGCTGAGAGGCTACACCTTC. Protein product: CASSLRLRGYTF.

This rearrangement joins TRBV27 to TRBJ2-3, with D possibly being TRBD1 (6 bases). Germline-derived CDR1 and CDR2 are MNHEY and SMNVEV (reference sequence). Trimming cost V 7 bases and J 0 bases, with 17 bases left between them. The length of the CDR3 is 16 residues. The DNA of the CDR3 is TGTGCCAGCAACCCAACAGGGCTACCTAGCACAGATACGCAGTATTTT. Its protein is CASNPTGLPSTDTQYF.

This clonotype was seen a handful of times. This chain links TRBV2 with TRBJ2-7; a possible D gene is TRBD1 (5 bases). Germline V gene sequence: CDR1 SNHLY, CDR2 FYNNEI. There are 14 residues in the CDR3. V was trimmed by 6 bases and J by 1 base, leaving 13 bases between them. The CDR3 spells CASSARVGSYEQYF. DNA for the CDR3: TGTGCCAGCAGCGCCAGGGTCGGGTCCTACGAGCAGTACTTC.

The rearrangement links TRBV7-2 to TRBJ1-5, with 8 bases that match TRBD1. J gave up 6 bases and V 5 bases, and 6 bases lay outside the gene matches. From germline, CDR1 is SGHTA and CDR2 FQGNSA. The CDR3 is made up of 14 amino acids. The CDR3 region is CASSRQGRSQPQHF. DNA of the CDR3: TGTGCCAGCAGCCGACAGGGGCGGTCTCAGCCCCAGCATTTT.